Listed below are T cell receptor beta chains from one sample, sequenced in a study of PD-L1 blockade in urothelial cancer. Assay: immunoSEQ multiplex PCR; the TCRdb copy retains only in-frame clones and omits some. The data show about 52,000 clones, with roughly four fifths seen just once and over 4% held by the top ten. This material consisted of PBMCs, taken around atezolizumab (anti-PD-L1) treatment. The receptors derive from a man between 65 and 85 years old with urothelial cancer. Both conserved end residues are part of each CDR3. D genes are given only for firm matches. Where a row states a size, it is once, few, many or the class of an expanded clone; other rows omit it.

clone_size	v_call	d_call	j_call	cdr3_length	cdr3_nt	cdr3_aa
-	TRBV5-4	-	TRBJ1-3	15	TGTGCCAGCAGCCCGAGTACGGGGGCTGGAAACACCATATATTTT	CASSPSTGAGNTIYF
-	TRBV27	TRBD2	TRBJ2-3	16	TGTGCCAGCAGCCCTAGATCCCTAGCGGGCACAGATACGCAGTATTTT	CASSPRSLAGTDTQYF
-	TRBV7-8	-	TRBJ2-3	16	TGTGCCAGCAGCTCTCCCGACTGGACTAGCACAGATACGCAGTATTTT	CASSSPDWTSTDTQYF
few	TRBV7-8	TRBD2	TRBJ2-1	15	TGTGCCAGCAGCTCCCTAGCGGGGGACCGCAATGAGCAGTTCTTC	CASSSLAGDRNEQFF
-	TRBV2	-	TRBJ1-4	12	TGTGCCAGCTGCCAACTTAATGAAAAACTGTTTTTT	CASCQLNEKLFF
-	TRBV2	TRBD1	TRBJ2-3	14	TGTGCCAGCAGACCGGACAGGTCCACAGATACGCAGTATTTT	CASRPDRSTDTQYF
-	TRBV7-2	-	TRBJ2-3	14	TGTGCCAGCAGCTTAGGCAGGGGCACAGATACGCAGTATTTT	CASSLGRGTDTQYF
-	TRBV19	TRBD1	TRBJ2-2	16	TGTGCCAGTAGTAACTTGGCAGGGGGCATGACCGGGGAGCTGTTTTTT	CASSNLAGGMTGELFF
-	TRBV6-5	TRBD1	TRBJ1-2	13	TGTGCCAGCATTGACAGGGGGGAAAGGAGCTACACCTTC	CASIDRGERSYTF
-	TRBV5-1	-	TRBJ2-7	14	TGCGCCAGCAGCTTGGATTCGCGGTCCCCCGAGCAGTACTTC	CASSLDSRSPEQYF
-	TRBV5-4	-	TRBJ2-1	15	TGTGCCAGCAGCTTGGAGGTGGGGCGGCCCAATGAGCAGTTCTTC	CASSLEVGRPNEQFF